The next 22 T cell receptor beta chains were all read from a single sample in a study of vaccination effects on CD4 cells after COVID-19. This table comes from immunoSEQ multiplex PCR, and its TCRdb copy is limited to in-frame clones, with some not included. Of almost 40,000 clones in the sample, roughly 80% were seen once. The culture ran for roughly 10 days before CD4+ T cells were isolated. No cognate antigen is known for these TCRs. Sequencing used CD4+ T cells from PBMCs cultured without peptide, obtained before COVID-19 vaccination. The receptors shown here come from a human donor who received a COVID-19 vaccine.

J is TRBJ1-2 and V is TRBV14, with D unresolved. CDR1 and CDR2 from the germline V gene are SGHDN and FVKESK. V lost 0 bases and J 4 bases, leaving 18 bases between the germline ends. CDR3 size: 17 residues. CDR3 region: CASSQEGREGSVYGYTF. In nucleotides, the CDR3 is TGTGCCAGCAGCCAAGAGGGGAGGGAGGGCAGCGTCTATGGCTACACCTTC.

V is TRBV10-3 and J is TRBJ1-6; D remains unclear. V lost 0 bases to trimming and J lost 7 bases, with 10 bases between them. Germline V gives CDR1 ENHRY, CDR2 SYGVKD. CDR3 size: 15 residues. CDR3 region: CAISESSTRNSPLHF. The DNA for the CDR3 is TGTGCCATCAGTGAGTCCTCCACAAGGAATTCACCCCTCCACTTT.

The chain couples TRBV11-2 to TRBJ1-6, with D unclear. This CDR3 is built from 15 residues. In germline, CDR1 is SGHAT, CDR2 FQNNGV. Trimming stripped 0 bases from V and 6 bases from J, with 9 bases between. The CDR3 DNA is TGTGCCAGCAGCTTAGAACAGATACTTAATTCACCCCTCCACTTT. Protein: CASSLEQILNSPLHF.

The count of this clone is one. The sample contains more than one DNA sequence encoding this CDR3. The gene calls are TRBV5-1 and TRBJ2-3, with D hard to call. Per the germline V gene, CDR1 is SGHRS and CDR2 is YFSETQ. The CDR3 runs to 12 residues. Trimming pared 4 bases from V and 3 bases from J, leaving 6 bases between. CDR3 in DNA: TGCGCCAGCAGCCTAACAACAGATACGCAGTATTTT. Translated: CASSLTTDTQYF.

V is TRBV6-5 and J is TRBJ2-7, with D hard to call. V was trimmed by 6 bases and J by 1 base, leaving 13 bases between them. Germline V gene sequence: CDR1 MNHEY, CDR2 SVGAGI. CDR3 length equals 14 residues. CDR3 sequence: CASRGWGRSYEQYV. The CDR3 bases are TGTGCCAGCAGGGGGTGGGGTCGGTCCTACGAGCAGTACGTC.

The chain recombines TRBV30 with TRBJ1-1; D is ambiguous. The CDR3 runs to 13 residues. Trimming left V 0 bases short and J 4 bases short, with 9 bases between. Germline assignment: CDR1 GTSNPN and CDR2 SVGIG (reference sequence). The CDR3 DNA reads as TGTGCCTGGAGTGTGGCTGCGGGCACTGAAGCTTTCTTT. It specifies CAWSVAAGTEAFF.

This chain connects TRBV4-1 to TRBJ1-6; no clear D. The CDR3 extends over 15 amino acids. Germline values: CDR1 MGHRA, CDR2 YSYEKL. V was cut by 1 base and J by 6 bases, with 10 bases left in between. The CDR3 DNA is TGCGCCAGCAGCCAAGTCCAGGCAGGTAATTCACCCCTCCACTTT. It translates to CASSQVQAGNSPLHF.

The J gene is TRBJ2-3, the V gene TRBV6-5; D not certain. Germline-derived CDR1 and CDR2 are MNHEY and SVGAGI. The CDR3 loop spans 13 amino acids. V lost 0 bases and J 7 bases, leaving 8 bases between the germline ends. The CDR3 DNA reads TGTGCCAGCAGTTACTCCTCTGTTAATACGCAGTATTTT. Its protein is CASSYSSVNTQYF.

The chain is built from TRBV9 and TRBJ1-1, with D possibly being TRBD1 (6 bases). The germline V gene encodes CDR1 SGDLS and CDR2 YYNGEE. CDR3 length: 14 residues. V was pared by 1 base and J by 3 bases, with 10 bases between. The CDR3 DNA reads as TGTGCCAGCAGCGTACAGGGGAGAGACACTGAAGCTTTCTTT. Its translation is CASSVQGRDTEAFF.

The chain uses TRBV9 and TRBJ1-6; no firm D call. Germline V gene sequence: CDR1 SGDLS, CDR2 YYNGEE. The CDR3 contains 16 residues. V lost 0 bases, J lost 0 bases, and 7 bases lay in between. For the CDR3, the DNA is TGTGCCAGCAGCGTAGCGGATTTCTCCTATAATTCACCCCTCCACTTT. Encoded protein: CASSVADFSYNSPLHF.

Written as DNA, the CDR3 is TGCGCCAGCAGCCATGCGGGGGGGTATGGAACCGGGGAGCTGTTTTTT. As protein: CASSHAGGYGTGELFF. The chain couples TRBV4-1 to TRBJ2-2; the match to TRBD2 covers 9 bases. CDR3 size: 16 residues. Germline V gene data show CDR1 as MGHRA and CDR2 as YSYEKL. The V segment lost 3 bases and the J segment 5 bases; nucleotides outside the gene matches: 7.

Here the CDR3 reads CASSPDGTGPDTQYF. In nucleotides, the CDR3 is TGTGCCAGCAGCCCGGACGGGACAGGGCCAGATACGCAGTATTTT. The genes are TRBV3-1 (or the pseudogene TRBV3-2) and TRBJ2-3; 9 nucleotides match TRBD1. The CDR3 runs 15 residues. Unmatched junction bases numbered 6, after V lost 4 bases and J lost 4 bases. CDR1 and CDR2 from the germline V gene are LGHDT and YNNKEL (reference sequence).

The chain joins TRBV28 to TRBJ1-2; 7 nucleotides line up with TRBD1. Losses at the gene ends were 3 bases for V and 5 bases for J; bases not matched to a gene: 6. Germline-derived CDR1 and CDR2 are MDHEN and SYDVKM. This CDR3 contains 14 residues. CDR3 residues: CASSLVGGRYGYTF. For the CDR3, the DNA is TGTGCCAGCAGTTTGGTAGGGGGCAGGTATGGCTACACCTTC.

J is TRBJ1-2 and V is TRBV3-1 (or the pseudogene TRBV3-2), with D maybe TRBD1 (6 bases). The CDR3 contains 15 residues. V was trimmed by 2 bases and J by 5 bases, leaving 15 bases between them. Per the germline V gene, CDR1 is LGHDT and CDR2 is YNNKEL (reference sequence). CDR3 residues: CASSQLPRDNYGYTF. CDR3 nucleotide sequence: TGTGCCAGCAGCCAATTACCCCGGGACAATTATGGCTACACCTTC.

This chain links TRBV2 with TRBJ1-5, with a possible D match to TRBD1 (5 bases). The CDR3 sequence is 14 residues long. Germline V gene data show CDR1 as SNHLY and CDR2 as FYNNEI. V was trimmed by 4 bases and J by 1 base, leaving 8 bases between them. The DNA of the CDR3 is TGTGCCAGCAGTGGTGGGGGGAGCAATCAGCCCCAGCATTTT. Translation gives CASSGGGSNQPQHF.

The V gene is TRBV28, the J gene TRBJ2-1; D perhaps matches TRBD1 (5 bases). The CDR3 runs to 16 residues. Trimming took 5 bases from V and 1 from J, leaving 15 bases between them. Germline V gene lookup returns CDR1 MDHEN and CDR2 SYDVKM. CDR3 nucleotides: TGTGCCAGCAGTGGACGTACAGGTAGTTCCTACAATGAGCAGTTCTTC. This gives the protein CASSGRTGSSYNEQFF.

The rearrangement joins TRBV18 to TRBJ1-4; no firm D call. Germline CDR1 is KGHSH and CDR2 is LQKENI. There are 12 residues in the CDR3. The V gene lost 6 bases and the J gene lost 10 bases, with 12 bases spanning the gap. The CDR3 loop reads CASSLQEGKLFF. In DNA form, the CDR3 reads TGTGCCAGCTCGCTCCAAGAGGGAAAACTGTTTTTT.

In its sample, this clone was seen a few times. The rearrangement uses TRBV6-2 or TRBV6-3 and TRBJ1-5; D not resolved. Germline V gene data show CDR1 as MNHEY and CDR2 as SVGEGT. CDR3 length equals 11 residues. V was cut by 2 bases and J by 9 bases, with 5 bases left in between. This CDR3 is CASSYPGPQHF. The CDR3 coding sequence is TGTGCCAGCAGTTACCCAGGGCCCCAGCATTTT.

This clone was observed once. The chain uses TRBV12-5 and TRBJ2-1; 9 nucleotides align to TRBD1. Unmatched junction bases numbered 12, after V lost 1 base and J lost 5 bases. The germline gives CDR1 LGHNT, CDR2 FRNRAP. This CDR3 is 18 amino acids long. CDR3: CASGLALGQGLLHNEQFF. The DNA for the CDR3 is TGTGCTAGTGGTTTGGCGTTGGGACAGGGTCTTCTACACAATGAGCAGTTCTTC.

For the CDR3, the DNA is TGCGCCAGCAGCCGGGGGGGGACGGAAGCATTAGCCAAAAACATTCAGTACTTC. Amino acid sequence: CASSRGGTEALAKNIQYF. The V gene is TRBV5-1, the J gene TRBJ2-4; 8 bases agree with TRBD2. CDR1 is SGHRS and CDR2 is YFSETQ in the germline V gene. V was clipped by 4 bases and J by 0 bases; unmatched bases: 12. The CDR3 sequence is 18 residues long.

The rearrangement uses TRBV7-3 and TRBJ2-2; 12 bases align to TRBD2. This CDR3 region has 15 residues. In germline, CDR1 is SGHTA, CDR2 FQGTGA. V lost 5 bases, J lost 5 bases, and 3 bases stayed unmatched. The CDR3 here is CASSPGLAGTGELFF. The DNA of the CDR3 is TGTGCCAGCAGCCCCGGACTAGCGGGGACCGGGGAGCTGTTTTTT.

This sequence joins TRBV18 and TRBJ2-2; D is ambiguous. This CDR3 spans 15 amino acids. Germline CDR1 and CDR2: KGHSH and LQKENI. Trimming shortened V by 0 bases and J by 4 bases, and 9 bases separated the two germline ends. CDR3 sequence reads: CASSPPSPVTGELFF. For the CDR3, the DNA is TGTGCCAGCTCACCACCCAGCCCTGTCACCGGGGAGCTGTTTTTT.